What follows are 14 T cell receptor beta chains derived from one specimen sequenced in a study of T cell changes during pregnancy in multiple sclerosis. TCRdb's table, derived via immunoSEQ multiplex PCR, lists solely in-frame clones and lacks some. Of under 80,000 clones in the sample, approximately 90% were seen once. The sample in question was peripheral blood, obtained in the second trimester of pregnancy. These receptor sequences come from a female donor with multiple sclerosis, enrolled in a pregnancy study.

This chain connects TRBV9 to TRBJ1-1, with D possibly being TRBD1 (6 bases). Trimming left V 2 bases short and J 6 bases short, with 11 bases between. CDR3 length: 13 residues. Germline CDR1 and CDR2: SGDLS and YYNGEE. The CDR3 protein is CASSVMAGAEAFF. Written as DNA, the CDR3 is TGTGCCAGCAGCGTTATGGCAGGGGCTGAAGCTTTCTTT.

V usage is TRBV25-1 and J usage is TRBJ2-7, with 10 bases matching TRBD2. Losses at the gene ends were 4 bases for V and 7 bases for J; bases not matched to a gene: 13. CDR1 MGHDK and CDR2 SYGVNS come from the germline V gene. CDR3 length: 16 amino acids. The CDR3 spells CASSARTSGERGEQYF. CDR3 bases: TGTGCCAGCAGTGCCCGGACTAGCGGAGAGAGGGGAGAGCAGTACTTC.

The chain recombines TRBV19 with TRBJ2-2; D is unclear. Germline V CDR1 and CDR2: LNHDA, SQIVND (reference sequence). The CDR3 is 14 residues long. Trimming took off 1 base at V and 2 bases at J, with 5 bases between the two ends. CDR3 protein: CASSIVLNTGELFF. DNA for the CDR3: TGTGCCAGTAGTATAGTACTAAACACCGGGGAGCTGTTTTTT. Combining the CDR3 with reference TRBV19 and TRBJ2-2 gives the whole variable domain DGGITQSPKYLFRKEGQNVTLSCEQNLNHDAMYWYRQDPGQGLRLIYYSQIVNDFQKGDIAEGYSVSREKKESFPLTVTSAQKNPTAFYLCASSIVLNTGELFFGEGSRLTVL.

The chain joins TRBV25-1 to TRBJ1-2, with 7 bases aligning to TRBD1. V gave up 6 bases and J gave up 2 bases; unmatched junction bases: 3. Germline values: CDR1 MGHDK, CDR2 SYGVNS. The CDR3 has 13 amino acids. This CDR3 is CASRRDSNYGYTF. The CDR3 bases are TGTGCCAGCAGACGGGACAGCAACTATGGCTACACCTTC.

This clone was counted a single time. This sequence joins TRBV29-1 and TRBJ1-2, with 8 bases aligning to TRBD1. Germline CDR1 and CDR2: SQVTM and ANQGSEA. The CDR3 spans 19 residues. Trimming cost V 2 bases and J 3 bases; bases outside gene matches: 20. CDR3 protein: CSVEKGARRGLFHHYGYTF. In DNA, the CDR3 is TGCAGCGTTGAAAAGGGGGCCCGCAGGGGGCTCTTTCACCACTATGGCTACACCTTC.

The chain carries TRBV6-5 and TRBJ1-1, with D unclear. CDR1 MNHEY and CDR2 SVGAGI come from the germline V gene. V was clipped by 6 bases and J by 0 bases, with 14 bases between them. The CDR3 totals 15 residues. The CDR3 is CASRFSGPLNTEAFF. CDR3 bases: TGTGCCAGCAGGTTTAGTGGGCCTCTGAACACTGAAGCTTTCTTT.

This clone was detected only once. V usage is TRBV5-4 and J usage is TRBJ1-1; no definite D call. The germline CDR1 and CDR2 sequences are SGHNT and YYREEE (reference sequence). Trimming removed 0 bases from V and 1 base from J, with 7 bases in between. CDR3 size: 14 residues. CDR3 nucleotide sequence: TGTGCCAGCAGCTTGGCAGGAACGAACACTGAAGCTTTCTTT. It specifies CASSLAGTNTEAFF.

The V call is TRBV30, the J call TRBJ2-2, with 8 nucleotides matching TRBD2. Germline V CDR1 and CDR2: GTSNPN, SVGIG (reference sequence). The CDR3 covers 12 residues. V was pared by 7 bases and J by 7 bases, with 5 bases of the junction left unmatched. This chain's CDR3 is CASERGGGELFF. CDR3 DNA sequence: TGTGCCTCGGAACGGGGGGGCGGGGAGCTGTTTTTT.

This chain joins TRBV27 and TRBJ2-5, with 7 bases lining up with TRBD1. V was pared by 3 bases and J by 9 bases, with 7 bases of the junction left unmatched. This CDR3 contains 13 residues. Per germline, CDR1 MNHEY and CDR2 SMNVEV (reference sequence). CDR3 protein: CASSFDRVGAQYF. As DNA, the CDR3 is TGTGCCAGCAGTTTTGACAGGGTGGGGGCCCAGTACTTC.

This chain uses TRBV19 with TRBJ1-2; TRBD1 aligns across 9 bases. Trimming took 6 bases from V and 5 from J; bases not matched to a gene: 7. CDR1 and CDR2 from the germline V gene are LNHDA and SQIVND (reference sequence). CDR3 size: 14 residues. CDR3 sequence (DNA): TGTGCCAGTAGCTACAGGGGGCTTGGGTATGGCTACACCTTC. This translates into CASSYRGLGYGYTF.

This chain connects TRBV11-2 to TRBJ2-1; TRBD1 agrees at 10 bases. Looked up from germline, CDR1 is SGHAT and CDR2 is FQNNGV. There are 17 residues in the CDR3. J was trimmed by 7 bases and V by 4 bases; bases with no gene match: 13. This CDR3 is CASSSNKRQGAWNEQFF. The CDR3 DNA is TGTGCCAGCAGCTCAAACAAGCGACAGGGGGCTTGGAATGAGCAGTTCTTC.

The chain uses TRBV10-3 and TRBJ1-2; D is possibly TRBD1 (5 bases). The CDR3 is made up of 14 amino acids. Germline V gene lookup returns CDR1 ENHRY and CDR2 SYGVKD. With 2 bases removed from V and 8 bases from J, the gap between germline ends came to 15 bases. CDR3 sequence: CAISELGAEKGYTF. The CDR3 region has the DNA TGTGCCATCAGTGAGCTAGGGGCCGAGAAGGGCTACACCTTC.

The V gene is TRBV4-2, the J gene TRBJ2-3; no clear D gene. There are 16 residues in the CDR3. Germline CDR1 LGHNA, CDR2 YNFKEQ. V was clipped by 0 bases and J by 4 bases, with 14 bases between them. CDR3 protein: CASSQEAYDGSDTQYF. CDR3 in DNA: TGTGCCAGCAGCCAAGAAGCGTACGATGGTTCAGATACGCAGTATTTT.

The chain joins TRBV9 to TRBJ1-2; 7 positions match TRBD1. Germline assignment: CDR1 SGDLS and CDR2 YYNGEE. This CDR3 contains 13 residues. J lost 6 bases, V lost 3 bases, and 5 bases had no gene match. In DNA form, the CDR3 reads TGTGCCAGCAGCGCAGGACAGGTTGATGGCTACACCTTC. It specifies CASSAGQVDGYTF. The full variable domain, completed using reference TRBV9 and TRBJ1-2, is DSGVTQTPKHLITATGQRVTLRCSPRSGDLSVYWYQQSLDQGLQFLIQYYNGEERAKGNILERFSAQQFPDLHSELNLSSLELGDSALYFCASSAGQVDGYTFGSGTRLTVV.